The 26 T cell receptor beta chains listed next were all sequenced from one sample in a study of blood T cell repertoires in COVID-19. The method was immunoSEQ multiplex PCR; TCRdb's version includes in-frame clones alone and lacks a portion of them. The repertoire holds approximately 250,000 clones, more than 85% seen once, with roughly 5% in the top ten. The source material was peripheral blood. These receptors were taken from a woman in her sixties or seventies with COVID-19, enrolled during active disease.

The rearrangement uses TRBV9 and TRBJ1-3; no clear D. The CDR3 runs to 14 residues. The germline V and J ends were trimmed by 1 base and 0 bases, with 5 bases remaining between them. Looked up from germline, CDR1 is SGDLS and CDR2 is YYNGEE. In DNA form, the CDR3 reads TGTGCCAGCAGCGTATACGGCTCTGGAAACACCATATATTTT. It codes for CASSVYGSGNTIYF.

This clone was detected once. The chain recombines TRBV4-1 with TRBJ1-1; TRBD1 might be the D (5 bases). The CDR3 is 14 residues long. Germline V gene sequence: CDR1 MGHRA, CDR2 YSYEKL. V lost 4 bases, J lost 5 bases, and 14 bases lay in between. CDR3 loop: CASSPSYGGTEAFF. The DNA of the CDR3 is TGCGCCAGCAGCCCATCCTACGGGGGAACTGAAGCTTTCTTT.

The rearrangement uses TRBV19 and TRBJ2-1; D may be TRBD2 (5 bases). Germline values: CDR1 LNHDA, CDR2 SQIVND (reference sequence). The V end lost 3 bases, the J end lost 4 bases, and 13 bases lay between the germline ends. The CDR3 is 15 residues long. The CDR3 is CASSITSGAYNEQFF. CDR3 DNA: TGTGCCAGTAGTATCACCAGCGGAGCGTACAATGAGCAGTTCTTC.

This chain joins TRBV7-9 and TRBJ1-2, with a tentative D call TRBD1 (5 bases). There are 13 residues in the CDR3. V was pared by 1 base and J by 4 bases, with 7 bases between. From germline, CDR1 is SEHNR and CDR2 FQNEAQ (reference sequence). The CDR3 spells CASSLVGGYGYTF. The CDR3 nucleotides are TGTGCCAGCAGCTTAGTGGGGGGCTATGGCTACACCTTC.

This clone was seen only once. This chain connects TRBV7-9 to TRBJ2-6; 8 positions agree with TRBD1. The CDR3 contains 18 residues. Germline values: CDR1 SEHNR, CDR2 FQNEAQ (reference sequence). Losses at the gene ends were 1 base for V and 0 bases for J; bases not matched to a gene: 5. CDR3 sequence: CASSLVRDRRSGANVLTF. In DNA form, the CDR3 reads TGTGCCAGCAGCTTAGTTCGGGACAGGCGCTCTGGGGCCAACGTCCTGACTTTC.

The V and J genes are TRBV20-1 and TRBJ2-3; a weak D match, TRBD2 (6 bases). This CDR3 is 11 amino acids long. Germline lookup yields CDR1 DFQATT and CDR2 SNEGSKA (reference sequence). CDR3 amino acids: CSGGSTDTQYF. The CDR3 DNA is TGCAGCGGGGGTAGCACAGATACGCAGTATTTT.

This clone was recorded once. The V gene is TRBV5-1, the J gene TRBJ1-6; no clear D gene. In germline, CDR1 is SGHRS, CDR2 YFSETQ. The germline V and J ends were trimmed by 0 bases and 6 bases, with 10 bases remaining between them. The CDR3 loop spans 15 amino acids. This CDR3 is CASSLESTGNSPLHF. Here the CDR3 DNA reads TGCGCCAGCAGCTTGGAGTCAACTGGTAATTCACCCCTCCACTTT.

This sequence joins TRBV10-3 and TRBJ2-5, with D perhaps TRBD2 (5 bases). Germline values: CDR1 ENHRY, CDR2 SYGVKD. The CDR3 is 14 amino acids. V lost 0 bases to trimming and J lost 1 base, with 6 bases between them. The CDR3 sequence: CAISESGVQETQYF. CDR3 nucleotide sequence: TGTGCCATCAGTGAGTCCGGGGTCCAAGAGACCCAGTACTTC.

This rearrangement joins TRBV30 to TRBJ2-7; D possibly corresponds to TRBD2 (6 bases). Germline CDR1 reads GTSNPN; CDR2 reads SVGIG (reference sequence). Trimming left V 3 bases short and J 6 bases short, with 15 bases between. This CDR3 has 13 residues. The CDR3 bases are TGTGCCTGGAGGGAGGGCCGGGTTGTCGAGCAGTACTTC. Residues: CAWREGRVVEQYF.

This clone was counted between two and nine times. The chain joins TRBV10-2 to TRBJ2-7; 8 nucleotides align to TRBD2. The CDR3 is made up of 14 amino acids. The V and J ends lost 8 bases and 3 bases, in that order; junction bases with no gene match: 9. Looked up from germline, CDR1 is WSHSY and CDR2 is SAAADI. The CDR3 sequence is CASALAGLNYEQYF. CDR3 sequence (DNA): TGCGCCAGCGCATTAGCGGGACTCAACTACGAGCAGTACTTC.

This sequence joins TRBV18 and TRBJ2-1; TRBD2 aligns across 11 bases. V lost 0 bases, J lost 7 bases, and 5 bases stayed unmatched. Germline values: CDR1 KGHSH, CDR2 LQKENI. This CDR3 comprises 16 residues. This CDR3 reads CASSPPTSGEGNEQFF. In nucleotides, the CDR3 is TGTGCCAGCTCACCACCGACTAGCGGGGAGGGGAATGAGCAGTTCTTC.

V is TRBV10-3 and J is TRBJ1-2; D not resolved. The CDR3 covers 13 residues. The germline CDR1 and CDR2 sequences are ENHRY and SYGVKD. The germline V and J ends were trimmed by 8 bases and 7 bases, with 17 bases remaining between them. CDR3 in DNA: TGTGCCATCTCCCCGATCACGGAGGGTGGCTACACCTTC. Translated, it gives CAISPITEGGYTF.

This clone was seen only once. The rearrangement uses TRBV27 and TRBJ2-3, with TRBD2 matching over 12 bases. Unmatched junction bases numbered 3, after V lost 0 bases and J lost 5 bases. Germline V gene lookup returns CDR1 MNHEY and CDR2 SMNVEV (reference sequence). The CDR3 length is 16 residues. CDR3 amino acids: CASSLSPGLAGDTQYF. In DNA form, the CDR3 reads TGTGCCAGCAGTTTATCGCCGGGACTAGCGGGAGATACGCAGTATTTT.

The sample holds one count of this clone. The V and J genes are TRBV7-5 and TRBJ2-7; the table's D gene call, TRBD2, was not cross checked with the DNA. TRBV7-5 is a pseudogene. There are 16 residues in the CDR3. CDR3 sequence: CVRSASGLAGPYEQYF. CDR3 in DNA: TGTGTCAGAAGCGCCTCGGGACTAGCGGGTCCCTACGAGCAGTACTTC.

The chain employs TRBV6-5 and TRBJ1-1, with 9 bases lining up with TRBD1. CDR3 length: 14 amino acids. Germline V CDR1 and CDR2: MNHEY, SVGAGI. Unmatched junction bases numbered 7, after V lost 6 bases and J lost 5 bases. The DNA for the CDR3 is TGTGCCAGCAGGGGGACCGGGACAGGGACTGAAGCTTTCTTT. Its translation is CASRGTGTGTEAFF.

V gene TRBV9 combines with J gene TRBJ2-1, with 11 bases fitting TRBD2. Germline trimming cut 2 bases from V and 6 bases from J; bases unmatched to any gene: 4. CDR1 and CDR2 (germline): SGDLS, YYNGEE. This CDR3 has 15 amino acids. CDR3 nucleotide sequence: TGTGCCAGCAGCGTTACTAGCGGGAGAGGCAATGAGCAGTTCTTC. It codes for CASSVTSGRGNEQFF.

This chain joins TRBV19 and TRBJ2-5, with a weak D call TRBD1 (5 bases). Trimming pared 4 bases from V and 1 base from J, leaving 10 bases between. Germline loops: CDR1 LNHDA, CDR2 SQIVND (reference sequence). This CDR3 region has 14 residues. This CDR3 is CASSRGHIQETQYF. CDR3 coding DNA: TGTGCCAGTAGTAGGGGCCACATCCAAGAGACCCAGTACTTC.

This rearrangement joins TRBV9 to TRBJ1-5; 9 nucleotides align to TRBD1. This CDR3 contains 14 residues. With V trimmed by 3 bases and J by 6 bases, 4 bases remained unmatched. Looked up from germline, CDR1 is SGDLS and CDR2 is YYNGEE. The CDR3 is CASSAGQGGQPQHF. The CDR3 DNA reads as TGTGCCAGCAGCGCGGGACAGGGTGGTCAGCCCCAGCATTTT.

The rearrangement joins TRBV24-1 to TRBJ2-5, with TRBD2 matching over 13 bases. The CDR3 is 17 residues long. CDR1 and CDR2 (germline): KGHDR, SFDVKD. Losses at the gene ends were 1 base for V and 6 bases for J; bases not matched to a gene: 7. CDR3 protein: CATSDLGETSGRQTQYF. The CDR3, as DNA: TGTGCCACCAGTGATTTAGGGGAGACTAGCGGGAGGCAGACCCAGTACTTC.

This chain connects TRBV5-4 to TRBJ2-3; possibly TRBD2 for D (5 bases). Germline CDR1 is SGHNT and CDR2 is YYREEE (reference sequence). With 2 bases removed from V and 5 bases from J, the gap between germline ends came to 15 bases. This CDR3 contains 15 residues. As DNA, the CDR3 is TGTGCCAGCAGCTTACCCAGCGGCCAGGTAGATACGCAGTATTTT. This gives the protein CASSLPSGQVDTQYF.

Here the CDR3 DNA reads TGTGCCAGCAGCTTAGGGGCCTCCTACAATGAGCAGTTCTTC. This encodes CASSLGASYNEQFF. The J gene is TRBJ2-1, the V gene TRBV7-2; no definite D call. Germline V lookup: CDR1 SGHTA, CDR2 FQGNSA. V dropped 1 base and J dropped 0 bases, with 4 bases sitting between them. This CDR3 is built from 14 residues.

The genes are TRBV9 and TRBJ1-1; D not resolved. This CDR3 spans 14 amino acids. V was pared by 0 bases and J by 3 bases, with 9 bases between. Looked up from germline, CDR1 is SGDLS and CDR2 is YYNGEE. CDR3 nucleotides: TGTGCCAGCAGCGTAGGTGGGAGGGACACTGAAGCTTTCTTT. This gives the protein CASSVGGRDTEAFF.

The rearrangement links TRBV5-4 to TRBJ2-2; D unresolved. The V gene lost 1 base and the J gene lost 2 bases, with 9 bases spanning the gap. Germline CDR1 and CDR2: SGHNT and YYREEE (reference sequence). This CDR3 comprises 15 residues. CDR3 nucleotide sequence: TGTGCCAGCAGCTTGAACAGAATCAACACCGGGGAGCTGTTTTTT. Translation: CASSLNRINTGELFF.

There are a few counts of this clone. The chain couples TRBV19 to TRBJ2-7; 10 nucleotides agree with TRBD2. This CDR3 region has 15 residues. J gave up 3 bases and V 5 bases, and 7 bases lay outside the gene matches. Germline CDR1 is LNHDA and CDR2 is SQIVND (reference sequence). This CDR3 is CASSPGLAEVYEQYF. DNA for the CDR3: TGTGCCAGTAGTCCCGGACTAGCGGAGGTCTACGAGCAGTACTTC.

The sample holds a few counts of this clone. The rearrangement links TRBV27 to TRBJ2-5; TRBD1 might be the D (6 bases). The CDR3 runs 13 residues. Germline V gene lookup returns CDR1 MNHEY and CDR2 SMNVEV (reference sequence). The V end lost 3 bases, the J end lost 9 bases, and 14 bases lay between the germline ends. The CDR3 DNA follows: TGTGCCAGCAGTTTCTCAGGGGCAGAACCCCAGTACTTC. Translation gives CASSFSGAEPQYF.

This chain links TRBV6-2 or TRBV6-3 with TRBJ1-1, with D possibly being TRBD1 (6 bases). The germline V gene has CDR1 MNHEY and CDR2 SVGEGT. The CDR3 is 14 residues long. V lost 5 bases and J 4 bases, leaving 14 bases between the germline ends. CDR3 protein: CASSNGQWGTEAFF. The CDR3 nucleotides read TGTGCCAGCAGTAACGGACAGTGGGGCACTGAAGCTTTCTTT.